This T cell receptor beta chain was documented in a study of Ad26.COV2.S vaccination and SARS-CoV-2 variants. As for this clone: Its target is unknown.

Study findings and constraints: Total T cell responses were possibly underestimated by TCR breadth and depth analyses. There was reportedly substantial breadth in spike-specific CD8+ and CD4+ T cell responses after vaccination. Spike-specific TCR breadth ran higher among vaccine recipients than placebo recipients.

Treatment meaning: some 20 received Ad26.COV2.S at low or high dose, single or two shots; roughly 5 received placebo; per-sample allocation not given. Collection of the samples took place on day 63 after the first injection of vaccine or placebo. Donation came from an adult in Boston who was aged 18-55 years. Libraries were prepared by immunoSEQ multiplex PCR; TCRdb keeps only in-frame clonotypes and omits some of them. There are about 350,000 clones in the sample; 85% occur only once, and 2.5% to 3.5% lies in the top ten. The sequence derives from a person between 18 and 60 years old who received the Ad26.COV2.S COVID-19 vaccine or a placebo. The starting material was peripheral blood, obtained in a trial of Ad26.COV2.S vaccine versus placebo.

The CDR3 spells CANGGGAVTEAFF. In DNA, the CDR3 is TGTGCCAACGGAGGAGGGGCGGTCACTGAAGCTTTCTTT. The V and J genes are TRBV19 and TRBJ1-1, with a weak D call TRBD1 (5 bases). The germline CDR1 and CDR2 sequences are LNHDA and SQIVND (reference sequence). The CDR3 spans 13 residues. The V end was cut by 10 bases, the J end by 4 bases, with 16 bases between.